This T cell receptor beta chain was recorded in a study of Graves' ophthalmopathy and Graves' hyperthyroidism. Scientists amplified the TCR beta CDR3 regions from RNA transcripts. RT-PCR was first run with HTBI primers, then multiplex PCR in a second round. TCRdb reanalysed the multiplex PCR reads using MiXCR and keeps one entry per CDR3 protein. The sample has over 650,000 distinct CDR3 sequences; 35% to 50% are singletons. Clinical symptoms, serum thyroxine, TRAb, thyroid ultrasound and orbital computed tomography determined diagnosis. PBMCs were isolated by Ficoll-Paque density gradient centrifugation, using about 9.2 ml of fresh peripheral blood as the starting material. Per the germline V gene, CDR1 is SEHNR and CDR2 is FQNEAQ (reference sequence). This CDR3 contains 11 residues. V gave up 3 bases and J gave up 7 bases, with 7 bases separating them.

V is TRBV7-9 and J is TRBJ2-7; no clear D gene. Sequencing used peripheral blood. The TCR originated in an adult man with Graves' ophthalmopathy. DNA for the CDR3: TGTGCCAGCAGCTTGGCGATGGAGCAGTACTTC. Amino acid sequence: CASSLAMEQYF.